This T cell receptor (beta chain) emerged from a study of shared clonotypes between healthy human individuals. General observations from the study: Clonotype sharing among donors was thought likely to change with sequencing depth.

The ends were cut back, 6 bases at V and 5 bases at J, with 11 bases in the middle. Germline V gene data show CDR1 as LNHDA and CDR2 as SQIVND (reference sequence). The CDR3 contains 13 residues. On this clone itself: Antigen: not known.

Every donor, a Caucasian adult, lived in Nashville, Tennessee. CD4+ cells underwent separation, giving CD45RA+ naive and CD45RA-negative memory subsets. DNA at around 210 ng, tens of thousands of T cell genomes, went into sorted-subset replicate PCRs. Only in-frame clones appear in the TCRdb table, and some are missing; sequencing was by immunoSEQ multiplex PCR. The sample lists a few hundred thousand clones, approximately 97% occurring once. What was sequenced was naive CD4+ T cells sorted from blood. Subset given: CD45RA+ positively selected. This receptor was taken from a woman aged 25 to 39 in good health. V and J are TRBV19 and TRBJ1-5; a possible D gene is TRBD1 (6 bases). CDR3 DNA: TGTGCCAGTAGGGGACAATGGGATCAGCCCCAGCATTTT. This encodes CASRGQWDQPQHF.